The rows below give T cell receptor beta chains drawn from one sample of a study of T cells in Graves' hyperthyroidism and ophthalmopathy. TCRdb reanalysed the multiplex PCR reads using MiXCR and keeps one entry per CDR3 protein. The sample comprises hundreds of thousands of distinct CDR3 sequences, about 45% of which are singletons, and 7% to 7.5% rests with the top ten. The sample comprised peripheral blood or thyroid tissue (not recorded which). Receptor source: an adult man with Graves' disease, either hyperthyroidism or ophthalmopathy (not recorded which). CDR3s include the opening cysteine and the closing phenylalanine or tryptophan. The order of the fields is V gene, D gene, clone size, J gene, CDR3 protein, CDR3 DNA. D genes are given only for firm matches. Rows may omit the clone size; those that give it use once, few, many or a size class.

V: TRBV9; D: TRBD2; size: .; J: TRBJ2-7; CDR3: CASSSLAGDENEQYF; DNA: TGTGCCAGCAGCTCACTAGCGGGAGATGAGAACGAGCAGTACTTC
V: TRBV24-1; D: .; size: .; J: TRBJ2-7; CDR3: CATSDSNRAVDEQYF; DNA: TGTGCCACCAGTGATTCCAACAGGGCCGTCGACGAGCAGTACTTC
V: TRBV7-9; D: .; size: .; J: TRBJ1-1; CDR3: CASRVRQSEAFF; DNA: TGTGCCAGCAGAGTACGACAGAGTGAAGCTTTCTTT
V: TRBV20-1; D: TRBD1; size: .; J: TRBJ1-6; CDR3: CSAGRDSYNSPLHF; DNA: TGCAGTGCTGGGAGGGACAGCTATAATTCACCCCTCCACTTT
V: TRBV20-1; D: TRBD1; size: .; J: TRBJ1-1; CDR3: CSARDRGYTEAFF; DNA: TGCAGTGCTAGAGACAGGGGGTACACTGAAGCTTTCTTT
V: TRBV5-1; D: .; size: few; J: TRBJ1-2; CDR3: CASSLTGAIDSGYTF; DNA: TGCGCCAGCAGCTTGACAGGCGCCATCGACTCTGGCTACACCTTC
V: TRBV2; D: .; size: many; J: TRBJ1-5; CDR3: CASSDTFLRPQHF; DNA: TGTGCCAGCAGTGATACGTTCCTTCGGCCCCAGCATTTT
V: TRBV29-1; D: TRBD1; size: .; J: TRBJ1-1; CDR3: CSVGSRTGGTEAFF; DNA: TGCAGCGTTGGCAGCCGGACAGGGGGCACTGAAGCTTTCTTT
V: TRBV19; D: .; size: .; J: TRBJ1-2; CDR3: CASSIDGRARTNYGYTF; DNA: TGTGCCAGTAGTATCGACGGCAGGGCCCGCACTAACTATGGCTACACCTTC
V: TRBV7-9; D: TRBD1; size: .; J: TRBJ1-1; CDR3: CASSGEDRVGTEAFF; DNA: TGTGCCAGCAGCGGAGAGGACAGGGTTGGCACTGAAGCTTTCTTT
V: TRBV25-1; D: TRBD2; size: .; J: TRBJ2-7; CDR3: CASSQDRSGRPNEQYF; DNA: TGTGCCAGCAGCCAAGATCGAAGCGGGAGACCCAACGAGCAGTACTTC
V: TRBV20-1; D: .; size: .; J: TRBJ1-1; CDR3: CSARAADRPNTEAFF; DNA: TGCAGTGCTAGAGCCGCCGACAGACCAAACACTGAAGCTTTCTTT
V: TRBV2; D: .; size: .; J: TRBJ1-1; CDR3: CASSELRASFF; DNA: TGTGCCAGCAGTGAACTCAGGGCATCTTTCTTT
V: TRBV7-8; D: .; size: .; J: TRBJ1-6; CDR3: CASSLGISGYNSPLHF; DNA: TGTGCCAGCAGCTTAGGGATATCGGGGTATAATTCACCCCTCCACTTT
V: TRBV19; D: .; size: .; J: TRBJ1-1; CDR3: CASSMGYLGLSDTEAFF; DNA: TGTGCCAGTAGTATGGGGTACTTAGGACTGAGCGACACTGAAGCTTTCTTT